This TCR beta chain stems from a study of cytomegalovirus exposure and HLA in healthy donors. Across the whole study: The 120 or so validation repertoires, a later analysis reported, used the same platform as the 666 first-cohort repertoires. General study findings and limits: CMV antigen specificity was confirmed in vitro for a few CMV-associated chains. The study put 150 to 200 TCR beta chains on its list as cytomegalovirus-associated.

Profiled with immunoSEQ multiplex PCR; TCRdb holds only in-frame clones, not every one. The sample has approximately 280,000 clones; roughly 85% are singletons. Remarks on this clone: The antigen remains undetermined.

Trimming at V came to 5 bases and at J to 2 bases, leaving 5 bases not matched to a gene. CDR1 and CDR2 from the germline V gene are SGDLS and YYNGEE. The CDR3 length is 14 residues. The TCR was taken from a woman under 30 in good health and CMV-seronegative. The chain carries TRBV9 and TRBJ1-2, with 8 bases fitting TRBD1. Sequencing was done on a sample of PBMCs. CDR3 sequence: CASSDTGGNYGYTF. CDR3 nucleotide sequence: TGTGCCAGCAGTGACACAGGGGGAAACTATGGCTACACCTTC.